This T cell receptor beta chain was profiled in a study of OX40 agonist ivuxolimab in advanced cancers. Across the study: Ivuxolimab was administered intravenously to patients at 0.01 to 10 mg/kg every 2 weeks.

The data were produced by immunoSEQ multiplex PCR, yet TCRdb's version contains in-frame clones alone and is incomplete. The repertoire includes tens of thousands of clones, approximately 90% of them detected once, and 14% sits in the top ten. Germline V lookup: CDR1 LNHNV, CDR2 YYDKDF (reference sequence). Trimming pared 1 base from V and 3 bases from J, leaving 7 bases between. The CDR3 has 14 residues. This chain joins TRBV15 and TRBJ2-1; D ambiguous. This specimen was CD4+ or CD8+ T cells sorted from blood, taken in a trial of the OX40 agonist ivuxolimab. This clonotype was sampled from an adult with an advanced solid tumor such as melanoma, head and neck, liver or kidney cancer. CDR3 sequence (DNA): TGTGCCACCAGCAGAGTGGGGAACTACAATGAGCAGTTCTTC. Translating gives CATSRVGNYNEQFF.